This T cell receptor (beta chain) comes out of a study of blood T cell repertoires in COVID-19 (dated by TCRdb to about 2020). In the study overall: Collaborator samples came from the United States, Italy and Spain and covered acute and convalescent phases of COVID-19. The prospective study material was composed of cDNA or gDNA derived from T cells, B-cell-depleted T cells, or PBMCs. The dataset comprised deeply sampled blood TCRbeta repertoires from subjects exposed to, actively infected with, or recovered from COVID-19. The repertoires were released in a freely available public database meant as a resource for research on the immune response to SARS-CoV-2. The samples were drawn from the first 160 participants of the ongoing ImmuneRACE study and from some 1,300 subjects provided by 6 global collaborators. Nearly every sample came with metadata listing a de-identified subject ID, COVID-19 status, age in years and sex. Where available, HLA class I and class II types were obtained from metadata supplied by the sample provider rather than from assay-based typing. The investigation overall reported the following: The amount of clinical and demographic metadata varied by source and participant and was provided uncurated.

Collaborating institutions collected whole blood in K2EDTA tubes following their own protocols. For TCRbeta analysis, collaborators shipped samples as frozen whole blood, isolated PBMCs, or DNA extracted from either of those sample types. A word on this clone: There is no known antigen for this receptor. Qualities for individual bases were not recorded, and no much larger clone is one base off.

V is cut by 0 bases and J by 2 bases, and the space between the germline ends is 10 bases. As encoded in the germline V gene (reference sequence), CDR1 is SGHNT while CDR2 is YYREEE. The CDR3 numbers 15 residues from cysteine through phenylalanine. The only DNA kept is the CDR3, 45 bases in frame from the first base. TCRbeta CDR3 regions were amplified from genomic DNA by means of the immunoSEQ Assay, a bias-controlled multiplex PCR. Processing in the source paper ran as follows. Nucleated cell counts per sample were estimated from amplification of reference gene primers within the assay. To quantify the absolute abundance of each unique TCRbeta CDR3 rearrangement, sequence reads were collapsed and filtered. For each sample, productive Simpson clonality was calculated by taking the square root of Simpson's diversity index across productive rearrangements. TCRdb took over this immuneACCESS table, retaining in-frame rearrangements with V and J assigned. Such tables are incomplete; in checked studies, under half of the missing clones stem from an unresolved V gene, and the remainder is unexplained. Clone size and V and J calls were adopted from that table, with D and trimming inferred from the DNA. The sample table shows some 120,000 clones, and roughly 85% are seen once. The leading ten clones occupy around 2% of the sample.

This sequence originates from a man aged 25-45 years with acute or convalescent COVID-19. Sequencing was carried out using peripheral blood. This chain joins TRBV5-4 to TRBJ2-3; TRBD1 is a weak D gene call, 5 bases matching. The DNA reads as follows: TGTGCCAGCAGCTTGGCAGGACACAACACAGATACGCAGTATTTT. Protein translation: CASSLAGHNTDTQYF.